This T cell receptor beta chain derives from a study of blood T cell repertoires in COVID-19. About the research overall: COVID-19 samples from acute and convalescent phases originated in the United States, Italy and Spain. PBMCs, B-cell-depleted T cells, or T cells were the source of the cDNA or gDNA that made up the material.

Authors' processing steps: Nucleated cell number was recorded as an estimate derived from reference gene primer amplification. The assay was immunoSEQ multiplex PCR, and TCRdb's table has in-frame clones only and misses some. The DNA gave D and trimming, while V, J and clone size come from that table. The data show hundreds of thousands of clones, roughly 88% seen once. The length of the CDR3 is 18 residues. Germline V lookup: CDR1 MGHDK, CDR2 SYGVNS. V shed 4 bases and J 1 base; nucleotides not matched to a gene: 13. This chain links TRBV25-1 with TRBJ2-5, with TRBD1 matching 9 bases. The sequencing sample was made of peripheral blood. The clonotype originates from a woman aged 25 to 39 who had recovered from COVID-19. CDR3 amino acids: CASSAARGGQGFQETQYF. CDR3 DNA: TGTGCCAGCAGTGCCGCCCGAGGGGGACAGGGATTCCAAGAGACCCAGTACTTC. Drawing the rest from reference TRBV25-1 and TRBJ2-5, the complete variable domain is EADIYQTPRYLVIGTGKKITLECSQTMGHDKMYWYQQDPGMELHLIHYSYGVNSTEKGDLSSESTVSRIRTEHFPLTLESARPSHTSQYLCASSAARGGQGFQETQYFGPGTRLLVL.